This T cell receptor (beta chain) was sequenced during a study of molecular identifiers for immune sequencing clone quantification. CDR1 and CDR2 from the germline V gene are SEHNR and FQNEAQ (reference sequence). The CDR3 consists of 14 residues. To note about this clonotype: An end of the junction differs from the germline gene, which may be a read error.

Bulk TCR library preparation followed previously described methods with listed TCR primers. TCRdb fed the PCR reads into MiXCR, producing one record per CDR3 protein. The sample records about 640,000 distinct CDR3 sequences, 20% being singletons. When naive CD8 T cells were sorted, they were gated as CD8+CD4-CCR7+CD45RA+. The specimen sequenced was naive CD8+ T cells from blood, with Jurkat cell RNA spiked in. Subset here: FACS-sorted CD8+CD4-CCR7+CD45RA+ naive T cells. This chain links TRBV7-9 with TRBJ2-7, with D unresolved. This TCR derives from a human donor in good health. Some libraries in this study had Jurkat cell RNA spiked in. The CDR3 sequence: CASSLALGIGERYF. The CDR3 coding sequence is TGTGCCAGCAGCTTAGCGTTGGGAATCGGCGAGCGGTACTTC.